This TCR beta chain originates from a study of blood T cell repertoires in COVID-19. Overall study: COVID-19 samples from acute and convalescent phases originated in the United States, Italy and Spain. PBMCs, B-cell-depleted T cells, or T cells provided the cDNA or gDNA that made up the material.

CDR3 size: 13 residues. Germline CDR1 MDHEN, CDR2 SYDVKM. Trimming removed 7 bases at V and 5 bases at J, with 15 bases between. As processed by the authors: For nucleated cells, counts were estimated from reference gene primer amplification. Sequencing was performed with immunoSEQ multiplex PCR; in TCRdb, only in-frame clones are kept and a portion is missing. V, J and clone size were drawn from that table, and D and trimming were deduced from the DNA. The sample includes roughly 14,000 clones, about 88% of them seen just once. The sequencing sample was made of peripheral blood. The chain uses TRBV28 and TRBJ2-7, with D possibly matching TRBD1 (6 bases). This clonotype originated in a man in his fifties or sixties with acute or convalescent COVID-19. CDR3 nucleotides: TGTGCCAGCACTACCACAGGGCCCAACGAGCAGTACTTC. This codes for CASTTTGPNEQYF.